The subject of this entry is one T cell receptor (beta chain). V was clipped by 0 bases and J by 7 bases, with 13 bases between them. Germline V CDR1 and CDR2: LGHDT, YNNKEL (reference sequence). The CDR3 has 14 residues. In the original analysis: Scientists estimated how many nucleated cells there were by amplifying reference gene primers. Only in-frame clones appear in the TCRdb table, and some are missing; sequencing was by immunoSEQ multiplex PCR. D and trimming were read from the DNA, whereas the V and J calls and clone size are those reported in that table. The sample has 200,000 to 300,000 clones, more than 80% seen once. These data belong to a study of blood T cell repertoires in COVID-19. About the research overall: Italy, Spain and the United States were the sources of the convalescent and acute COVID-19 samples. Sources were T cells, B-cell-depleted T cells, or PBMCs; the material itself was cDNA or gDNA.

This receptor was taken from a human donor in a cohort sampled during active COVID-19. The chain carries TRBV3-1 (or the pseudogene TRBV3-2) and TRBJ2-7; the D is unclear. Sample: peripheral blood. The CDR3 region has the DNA TGTGCCAGCAGCCAAGATAGCCTCTCGCGGGAGCAGTACTTC. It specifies CASSQDSLSREQYF.